This T cell receptor beta chain originates from a study of cytotoxic CD8 clonotypes in ibrutinib-treated CLL. About the study: Following treatment for a median roughly 12 months, range 6 to 36, response samples were then taken.

CDR3 length: 15 amino acids. Germline V lookup: CDR1 SGHNT, CDR2 YENEEA. V was trimmed by 5 bases and J by 2 bases, leaving 14 bases between them. The protocol was immunoSEQ multiplex PCR, while the TCRdb copy is restricted to in-frame clones and leaves out a portion. The data contain about 85,000 clones, about four fifths of them singletons. The receptor's source is a human donor with chronic lymphocytic leukemia. The chain uses TRBV11-3 and TRBJ2-3; the D gene is possibly TRBD2 (5 bases). The starting material was PBMCs, obtained after 12 months of ibrutinib treatment. The CDR3 sequence: CASSPLASATDTQYF. The CDR3 region has the DNA TGTGCCAGCAGCCCGCTAGCTTCGGCCACAGATACGCAGTATTTT.